This T cell receptor beta chain derives from a study of T cells in Graves' hyperthyroidism and ophthalmopathy. Regarding the study as a whole: The model identified upcoming ophthalmopathy a median about 6.5 months ahead of onset.

About this clonotype: Its antigen is not identified.

CDR1 is SNHLY, CDR2 FYNNEI, per germline. The CDR3 covers 15 residues. V lost 5 bases, J lost 5 bases, and 15 bases lay in between. There were TCR beta CDR3 regions amplified from RNA transcripts. First-round RT-PCR with HTBI primers amplified the TCR CDR3 region. One entry per CDR3 protein, called by TCRdb with MiXCR from the multiplex PCR reads. The sample contains approximately 510,000 distinct CDR3 sequences, about 20% of which appear only once. Diagnosis of hyperthyroidism was new in patients aged 18 to 65, and its duration was under 2 months. Sequencing used blood. This rearrangement joins TRBV2 to TRBJ2-2; D not certain. This TCR was recovered from a man aged 18 to 30 with Graves' hyperthyroidism. This CDR3 is CASSITFPATGELFF. The DNA of the CDR3 is TGTGCCAGCAGTATCACTTTCCCGGCGACCGGGGAGCTGTTTTTT.